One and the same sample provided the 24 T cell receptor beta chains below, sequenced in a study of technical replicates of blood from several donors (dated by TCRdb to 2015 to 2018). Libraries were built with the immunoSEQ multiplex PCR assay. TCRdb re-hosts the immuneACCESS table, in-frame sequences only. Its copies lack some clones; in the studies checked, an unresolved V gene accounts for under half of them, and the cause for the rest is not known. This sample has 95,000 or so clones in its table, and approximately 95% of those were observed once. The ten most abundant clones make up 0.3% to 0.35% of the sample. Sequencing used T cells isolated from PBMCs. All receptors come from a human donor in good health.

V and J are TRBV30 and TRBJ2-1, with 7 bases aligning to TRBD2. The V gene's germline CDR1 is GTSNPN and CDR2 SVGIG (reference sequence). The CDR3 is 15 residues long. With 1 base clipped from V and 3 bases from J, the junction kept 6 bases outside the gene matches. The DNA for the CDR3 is TGTGCCTGGAGTGGGGGAGCGGGAATCTACAATGAGCAGTTCTTC. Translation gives CAWSGGAGIYNEQFF.

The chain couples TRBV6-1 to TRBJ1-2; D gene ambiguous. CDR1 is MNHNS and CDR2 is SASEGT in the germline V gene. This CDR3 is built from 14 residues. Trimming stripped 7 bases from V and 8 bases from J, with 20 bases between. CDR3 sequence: CASMMGGRLYGYTF. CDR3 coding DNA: TGTGCCAGCATGATGGGCGGGCGGCTATACGGCTACACCTTC.

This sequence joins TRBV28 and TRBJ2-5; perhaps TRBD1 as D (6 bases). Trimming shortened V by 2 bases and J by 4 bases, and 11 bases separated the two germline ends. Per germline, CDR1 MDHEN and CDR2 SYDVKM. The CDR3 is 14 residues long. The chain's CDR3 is CASSLPDSRETQYF. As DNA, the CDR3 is TGTGCCAGCAGTTTACCGGACAGTCGAGAGACCCAGTACTTC.

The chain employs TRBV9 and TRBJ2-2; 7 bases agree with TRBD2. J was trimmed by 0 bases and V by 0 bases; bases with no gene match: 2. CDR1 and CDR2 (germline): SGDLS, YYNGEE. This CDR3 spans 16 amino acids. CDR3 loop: CASSVAGGANTGELFF. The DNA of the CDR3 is TGTGCCAGCAGCGTAGCGGGAGGAGCGAACACCGGGGAGCTGTTTTTT.

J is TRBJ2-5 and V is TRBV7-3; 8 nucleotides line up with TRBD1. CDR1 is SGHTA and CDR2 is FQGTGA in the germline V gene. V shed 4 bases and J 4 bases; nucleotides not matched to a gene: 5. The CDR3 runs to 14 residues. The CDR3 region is CASSSTGVGETQYF. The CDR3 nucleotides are TGTGCCAGCAGCTCGACAGGGGTCGGAGAGACCCAGTACTTC. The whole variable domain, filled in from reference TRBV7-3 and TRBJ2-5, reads GAGVSQTPSNKVTEKGKYVELRCDPISGHTALYWYRQSLGQGPEFLIYFQGTGAADDSGLPNDRFFAVRPEGSVSTLKIQRTERGDSAVYLCASSSTGVGETQYFGPGTRLLVL.

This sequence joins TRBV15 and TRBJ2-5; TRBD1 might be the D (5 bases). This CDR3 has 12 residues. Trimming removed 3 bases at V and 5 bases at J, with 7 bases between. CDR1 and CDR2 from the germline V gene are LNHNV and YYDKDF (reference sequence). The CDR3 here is CATSRGRETQYF. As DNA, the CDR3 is TGTGCCACCAGCAGGGGGCGGGAGACCCAGTACTTC.

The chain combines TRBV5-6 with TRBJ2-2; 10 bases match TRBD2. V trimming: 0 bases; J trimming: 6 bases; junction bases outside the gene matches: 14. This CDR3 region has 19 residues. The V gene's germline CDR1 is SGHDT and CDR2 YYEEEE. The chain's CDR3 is CASSLETPLAGVLSGELFF. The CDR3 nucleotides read TGTGCCAGCAGCTTGGAAACACCTCTAGCGGGAGTTTTATCCGGGGAGCTGTTTTTT.

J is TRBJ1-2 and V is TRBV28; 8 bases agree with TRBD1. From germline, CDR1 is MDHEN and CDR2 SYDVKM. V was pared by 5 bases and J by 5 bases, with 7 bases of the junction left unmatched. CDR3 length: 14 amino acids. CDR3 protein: CASSKGTGIYGYTF. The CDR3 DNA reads TGTGCCAGCAGTAAAGGGACAGGTATTTATGGCTACACCTTC.

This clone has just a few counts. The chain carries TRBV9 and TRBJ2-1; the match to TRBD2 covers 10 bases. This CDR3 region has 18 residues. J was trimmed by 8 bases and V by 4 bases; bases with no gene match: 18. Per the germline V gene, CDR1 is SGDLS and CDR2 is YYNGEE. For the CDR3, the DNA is TGTGCCAGCAGCTATAAAACTCTAGCGGGAGACCAATCGGATGAGCAGTTCTTC. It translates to CASSYKTLAGDQSDEQFF.

CDR3 protein: CASSAGTLSSYNEQFF. CDR3 sequence (DNA): TGCGCCAGCAGCGCCGGGACACTAAGCTCCTACAATGAGCAGTTCTTC. The J gene is TRBJ2-1, the V gene TRBV5-1; weak D call: TRBD1 (6 bases). CDR3 length: 16 amino acids. The germline CDR1 and CDR2 sequences are SGHRS and YFSETQ. Deletions cut 4 bases from V and 0 bases from J, with 14 bases between. Using reference TRBV5-1 and TRBJ2-1 for the parts outside the CDR3, the full variable domain is KAGVTQTPRYLIKTRGQQVTLSCSPISGHRSVSWYQQTPGQGLQFLFEYFSETQRNKGNFPGRFSGRQFSNSRSEMNVSTLELGDSALYLCASSAGTLSSYNEQFFGPGTRLTVL.

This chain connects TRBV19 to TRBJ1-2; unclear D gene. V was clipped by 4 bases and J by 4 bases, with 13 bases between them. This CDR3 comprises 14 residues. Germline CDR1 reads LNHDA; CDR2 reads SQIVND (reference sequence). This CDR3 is CASSSPAGIYGYTF. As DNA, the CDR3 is TGTGCCAGTAGTAGCCCCGCGGGCATCTATGGCTACACCTTC.

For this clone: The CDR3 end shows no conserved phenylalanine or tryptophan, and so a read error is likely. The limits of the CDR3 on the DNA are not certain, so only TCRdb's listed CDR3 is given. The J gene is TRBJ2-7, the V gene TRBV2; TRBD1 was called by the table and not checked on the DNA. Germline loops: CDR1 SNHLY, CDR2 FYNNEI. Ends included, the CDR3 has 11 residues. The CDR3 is CASKDAGKDFS.

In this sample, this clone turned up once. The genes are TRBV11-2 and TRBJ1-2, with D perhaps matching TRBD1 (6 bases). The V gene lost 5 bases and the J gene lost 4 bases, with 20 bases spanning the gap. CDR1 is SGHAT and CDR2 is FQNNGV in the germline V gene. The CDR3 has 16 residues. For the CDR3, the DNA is TGTGCCAGCAGCCCGACCAGGGGCGCAGCGAGCTATGGCTACACCTTC. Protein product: CASSPTRGAASYGYTF.

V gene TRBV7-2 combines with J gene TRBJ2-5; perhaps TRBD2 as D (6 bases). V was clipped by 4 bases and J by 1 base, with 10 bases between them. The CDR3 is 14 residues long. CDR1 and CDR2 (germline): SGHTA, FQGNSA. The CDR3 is CASSYSGFQETQYF. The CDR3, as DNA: TGTGCCAGCAGCTACAGCGGGTTCCAAGAGACCCAGTACTTC.

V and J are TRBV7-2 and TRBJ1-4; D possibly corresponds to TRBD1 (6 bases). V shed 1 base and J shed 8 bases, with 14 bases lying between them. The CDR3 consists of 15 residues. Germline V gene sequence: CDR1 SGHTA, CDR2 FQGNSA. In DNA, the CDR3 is TGTGCCAGCAGCTTAGTTTACGGGGGGCACGAAAAACTGTTTTTT. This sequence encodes CASSLVYGGHEKLFF. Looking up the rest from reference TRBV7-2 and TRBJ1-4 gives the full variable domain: GAGVSQSPSNKVTEKGKDVELRCDPISGHTALYWYRQSLGQGLEFLIYFQGNSAPDKSGLPSDRFSAERTGGSVSTLTIQRTQQEDSAVYLCASSLVYGGHEKLFFGSGTQLSVL.

This chain's CDR3 is CASSVATRGVPLHF. Written as DNA, the CDR3 is TGTGCCAGCAGCGTAGCCACCAGGGGAGTACCCCTCCACTTT. The rearrangement uses TRBV9 and TRBJ1-6; D is possibly TRBD1 (6 bases). Per the germline V gene, CDR1 is SGDLS and CDR2 is YYNGEE. The CDR3 covers 14 residues. The ends were cut back, 0 bases at V and 12 bases at J, with 13 bases in the middle.

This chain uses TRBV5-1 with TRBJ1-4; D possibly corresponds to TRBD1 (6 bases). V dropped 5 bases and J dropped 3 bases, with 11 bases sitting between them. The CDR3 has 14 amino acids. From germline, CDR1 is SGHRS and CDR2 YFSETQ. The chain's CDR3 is CASRTGSSNEKLFF. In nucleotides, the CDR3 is TGCGCCAGCAGAACAGGGTCCTCTAATGAAAAACTGTTTTTT. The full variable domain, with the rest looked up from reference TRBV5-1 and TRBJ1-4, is KAGVTQTPRYLIKTRGQQVTLSCSPISGHRSVSWYQQTPGQGLQFLFEYFSETQRNKGNFPGRFSGRQFSNSRSEMNVSTLELGDSALYLCASRTGSSNEKLFFGSGTQLSVL.

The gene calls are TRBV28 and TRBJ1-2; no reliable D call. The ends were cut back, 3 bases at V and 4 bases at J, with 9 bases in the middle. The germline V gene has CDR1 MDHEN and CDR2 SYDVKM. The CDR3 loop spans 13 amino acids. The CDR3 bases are TGTGCCAGCAGTTTGAAAACAGCCTATGGCTACACCTTC. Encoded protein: CASSLKTAYGYTF.

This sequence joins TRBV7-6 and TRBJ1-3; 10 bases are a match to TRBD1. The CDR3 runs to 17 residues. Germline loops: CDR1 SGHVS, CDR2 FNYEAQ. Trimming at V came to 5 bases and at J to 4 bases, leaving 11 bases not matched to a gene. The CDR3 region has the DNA TGTGCCAGCAGCCCGACAGGGGGCGCAGGGGCAGGAAACACCATATATTTT. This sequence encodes CASSPTGGAGAGNTIYF.

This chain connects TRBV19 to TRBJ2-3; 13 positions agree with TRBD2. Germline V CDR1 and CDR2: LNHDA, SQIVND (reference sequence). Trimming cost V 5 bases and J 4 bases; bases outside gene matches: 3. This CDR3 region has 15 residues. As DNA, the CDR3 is TGTGCCAGTAGTTTACTAGCGGGAGGGCCAGATACGCAGTATTTT. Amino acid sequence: CASSLLAGGPDTQYF. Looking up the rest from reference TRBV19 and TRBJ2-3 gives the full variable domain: DGGITQSPKYLFRKEGQNVTLSCEQNLNHDAMYWYRQDPGQGLRLIYYSQIVNDFQKGDIAEGYSVSREKKESFPLTVTSAQKNPTAFYLCASSLLAGGPDTQYFGPGTRLTVL.

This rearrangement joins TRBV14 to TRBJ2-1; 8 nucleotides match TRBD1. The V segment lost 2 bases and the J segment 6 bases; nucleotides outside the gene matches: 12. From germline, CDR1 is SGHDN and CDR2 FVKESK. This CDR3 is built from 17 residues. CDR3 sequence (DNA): TGTGCCAGCAGCCAACAGCAGGGGGCCACCTATATCAATGAGCAGTTCTTC. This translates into CASSQQQGATYINEQFF.

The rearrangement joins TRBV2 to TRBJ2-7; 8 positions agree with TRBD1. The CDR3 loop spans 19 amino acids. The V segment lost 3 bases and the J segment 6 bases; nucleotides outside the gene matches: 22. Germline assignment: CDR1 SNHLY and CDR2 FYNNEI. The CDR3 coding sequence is TGTGCCAGCAGTGATTCTCTGGAAGGCGTCGGGACAGGTTTTGGCGAGCAGTACTTC. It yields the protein CASSDSLEGVGTGFGEQYF.

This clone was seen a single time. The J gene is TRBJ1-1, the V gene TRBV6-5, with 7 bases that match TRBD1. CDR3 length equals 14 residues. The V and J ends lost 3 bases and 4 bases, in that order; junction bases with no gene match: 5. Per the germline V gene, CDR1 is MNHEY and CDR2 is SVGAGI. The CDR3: CASSYGQVSTEAFF. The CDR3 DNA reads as TGTGCCAGCAGTTATGGACAGGTCTCCACTGAAGCTTTCTTT.

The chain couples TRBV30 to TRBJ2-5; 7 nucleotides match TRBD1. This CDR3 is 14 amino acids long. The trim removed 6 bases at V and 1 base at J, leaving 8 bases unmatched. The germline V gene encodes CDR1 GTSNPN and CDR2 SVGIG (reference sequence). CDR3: CACKGQYIQETQYF. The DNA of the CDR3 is TGTGCCTGCAAGGGACAGTACATCCAAGAGACCCAGTACTTC.